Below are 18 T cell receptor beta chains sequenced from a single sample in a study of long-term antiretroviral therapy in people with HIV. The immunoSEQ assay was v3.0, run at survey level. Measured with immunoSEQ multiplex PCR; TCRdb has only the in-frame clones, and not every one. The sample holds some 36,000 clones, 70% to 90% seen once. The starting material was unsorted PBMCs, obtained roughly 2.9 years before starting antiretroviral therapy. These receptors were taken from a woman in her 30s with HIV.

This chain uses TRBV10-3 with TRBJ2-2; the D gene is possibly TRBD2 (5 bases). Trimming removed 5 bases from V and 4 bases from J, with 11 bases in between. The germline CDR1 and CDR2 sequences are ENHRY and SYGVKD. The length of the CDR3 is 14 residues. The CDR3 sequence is CAISLALGTGELFF. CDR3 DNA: TGTGCCATCAGTCTAGCCCTGGGCACCGGGGAGCTGTTTTTT.

The CDR3 sequence is CASSLGTERRQAFF. CDR3 DNA: TGTGCCAGCAGCCTCGGGACAGAAAGACGACAAGCTTTCTTT. This rearrangement joins TRBV11-2 to TRBJ1-1, with 7 nucleotides matching TRBD1. The ends lost 5 bases at V and 9 bases at J; junction bases unmatched: 12. Germline loops: CDR1 SGHAT, CDR2 FQNNGV. The CDR3 totals 14 residues.

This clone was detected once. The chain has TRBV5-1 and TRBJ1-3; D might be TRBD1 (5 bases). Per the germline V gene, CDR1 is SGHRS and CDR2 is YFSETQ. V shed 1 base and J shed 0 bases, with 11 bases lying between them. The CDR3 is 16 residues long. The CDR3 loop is CASSLTGTSSGNTIYF. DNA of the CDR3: TGCGCCAGCAGCTTGACTGGGACCAGCTCTGGAAACACCATATATTTT.

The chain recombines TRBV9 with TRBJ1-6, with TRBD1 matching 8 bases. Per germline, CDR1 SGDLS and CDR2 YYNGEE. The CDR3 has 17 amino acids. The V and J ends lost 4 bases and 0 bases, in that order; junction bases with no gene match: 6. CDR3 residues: CASSQRQGISYNSPLHF. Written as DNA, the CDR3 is TGTGCCAGCAGCCAGAGACAGGGGATCTCCTATAATTCACCCCTCCACTTT.

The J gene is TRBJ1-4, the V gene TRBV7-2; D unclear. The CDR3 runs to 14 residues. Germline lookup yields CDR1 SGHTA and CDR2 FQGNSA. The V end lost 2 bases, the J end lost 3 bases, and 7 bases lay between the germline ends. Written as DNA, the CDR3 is TGTGCCAGCAGCTTATTCGGTCCTAATGAAAAACTGTTTTTT. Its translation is CASSLFGPNEKLFF.

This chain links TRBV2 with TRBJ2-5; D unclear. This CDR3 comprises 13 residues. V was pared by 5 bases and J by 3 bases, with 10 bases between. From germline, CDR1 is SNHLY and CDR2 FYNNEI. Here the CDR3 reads CASSPTLEETQYF. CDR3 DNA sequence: TGTGCCAGCAGTCCCACCCTAGAAGAGACCCAGTACTTC.

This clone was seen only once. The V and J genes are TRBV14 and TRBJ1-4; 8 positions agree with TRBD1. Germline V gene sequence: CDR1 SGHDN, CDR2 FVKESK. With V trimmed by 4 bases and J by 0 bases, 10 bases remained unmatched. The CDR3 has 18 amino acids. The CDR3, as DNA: TGTGCCAGCAGCCGGGAAACAGGGGGGGTTGCAACTAATGAAAAACTGTTTTTT. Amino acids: CASSRETGGVATNEKLFF.

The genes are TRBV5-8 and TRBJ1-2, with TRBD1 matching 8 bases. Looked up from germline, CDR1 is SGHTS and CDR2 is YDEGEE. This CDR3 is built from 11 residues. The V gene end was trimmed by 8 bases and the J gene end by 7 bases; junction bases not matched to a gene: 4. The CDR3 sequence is CARPDRGGYTF. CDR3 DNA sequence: TGTGCCAGACCCGACAGGGGTGGCTACACCTTC. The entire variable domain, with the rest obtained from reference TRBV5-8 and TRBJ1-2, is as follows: EAGVTQSPTHLIKTRGQQATLRCSPISGHTSVYWYQQALGLGLQFLLWYDEGEERNRGNFPPRFSGRQFPNYSSELNVNALELEDSALYLCARPDRGGYTFGSGTRLTVV.

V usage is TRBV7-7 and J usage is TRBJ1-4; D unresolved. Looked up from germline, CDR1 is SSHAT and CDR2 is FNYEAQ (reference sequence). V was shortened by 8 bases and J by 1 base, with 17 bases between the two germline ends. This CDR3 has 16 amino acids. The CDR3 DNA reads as TGTGCCAGCCGCTACCGGTGGGGAAAAACTAATGAAAAACTGTTTTTT. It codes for CASRYRWGKTNEKLFF.

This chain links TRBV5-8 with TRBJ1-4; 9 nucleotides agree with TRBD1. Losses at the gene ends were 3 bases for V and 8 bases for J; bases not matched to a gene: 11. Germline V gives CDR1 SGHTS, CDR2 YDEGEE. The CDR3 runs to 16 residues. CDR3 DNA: TGTGCCAGCAGCTCTGGATCCGGGACAGGGTACGAAAAACTGTTTTTT. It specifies CASSSGSGTGYEKLFF.

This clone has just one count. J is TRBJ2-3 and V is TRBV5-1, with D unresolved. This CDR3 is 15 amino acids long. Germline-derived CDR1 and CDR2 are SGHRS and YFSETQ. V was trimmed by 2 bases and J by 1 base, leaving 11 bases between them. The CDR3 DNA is TGCGCCAGCAGCTTACTGGGCTACGGCACAGATACGCAGTATTTT. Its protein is CASSLLGYGTDTQYF.

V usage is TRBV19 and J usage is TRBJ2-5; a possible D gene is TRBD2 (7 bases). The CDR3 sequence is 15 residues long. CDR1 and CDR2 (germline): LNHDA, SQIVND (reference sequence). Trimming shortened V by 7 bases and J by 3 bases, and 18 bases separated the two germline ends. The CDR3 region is CASTDLGGGKETQYF. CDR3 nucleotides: TGTGCCAGTACGGACCTAGGGGGGGGAAAAGAGACCCAGTACTTC.

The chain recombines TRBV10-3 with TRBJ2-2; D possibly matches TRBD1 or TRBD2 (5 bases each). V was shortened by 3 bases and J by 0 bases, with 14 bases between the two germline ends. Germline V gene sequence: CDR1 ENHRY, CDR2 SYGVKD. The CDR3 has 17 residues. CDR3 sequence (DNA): TGTGCCATCAGTGACGCGAAGGGACGGCCGAACACCGGGGAGCTGTTTTTT. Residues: CAISDAKGRPNTGELFF.

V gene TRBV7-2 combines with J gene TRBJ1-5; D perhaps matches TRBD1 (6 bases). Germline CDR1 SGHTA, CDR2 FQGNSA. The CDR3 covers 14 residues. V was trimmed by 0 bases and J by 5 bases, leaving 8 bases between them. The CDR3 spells CASSLAGGHQPQHF. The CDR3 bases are TGTGCCAGCAGCTTAGCCGGGGGGCATCAGCCCCAGCATTTT. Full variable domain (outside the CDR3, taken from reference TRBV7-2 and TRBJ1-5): GAGVSQSPSNKVTEKGKDVELRCDPISGHTALYWYRQSLGQGLEFLIYFQGNSAPDKSGLPSDRFSAERTGGSVSTLTIQRTQQEDSAVYLCASSLAGGHQPQHFGDGTRLSIL.

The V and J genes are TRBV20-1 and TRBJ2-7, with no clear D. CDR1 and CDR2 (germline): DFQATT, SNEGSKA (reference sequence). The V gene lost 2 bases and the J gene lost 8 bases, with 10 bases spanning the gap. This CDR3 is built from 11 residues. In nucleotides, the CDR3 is TGCAGTGCTAGATTTGACGGGCAGCAGTACTTC. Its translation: CSARFDGQQYF.

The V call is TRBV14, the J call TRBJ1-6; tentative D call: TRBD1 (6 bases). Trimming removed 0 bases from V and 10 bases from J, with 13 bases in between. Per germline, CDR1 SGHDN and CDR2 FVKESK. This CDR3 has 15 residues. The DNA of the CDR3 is TGTGCCAGCAGCCAAGATCCAGGGGTCCCGTCACCCCTCCACTTT. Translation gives CASSQDPGVPSPLHF.

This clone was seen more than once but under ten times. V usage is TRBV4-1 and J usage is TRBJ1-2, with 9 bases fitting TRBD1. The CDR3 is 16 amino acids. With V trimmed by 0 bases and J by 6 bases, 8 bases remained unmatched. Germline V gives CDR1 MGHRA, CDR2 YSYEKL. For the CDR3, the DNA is TGCGCCAGCAGCCAAGAAATCTTCGGGACAGGGAATGGCTACACCTTC. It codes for CASSQEIFGTGNGYTF.

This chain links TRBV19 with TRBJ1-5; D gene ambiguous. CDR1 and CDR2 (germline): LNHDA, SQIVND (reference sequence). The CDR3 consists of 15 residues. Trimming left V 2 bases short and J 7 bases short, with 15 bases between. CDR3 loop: CASSILWIPGQPQHF. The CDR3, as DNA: TGTGCCAGTAGTATACTATGGATTCCCGGACAGCCCCAGCATTTT.